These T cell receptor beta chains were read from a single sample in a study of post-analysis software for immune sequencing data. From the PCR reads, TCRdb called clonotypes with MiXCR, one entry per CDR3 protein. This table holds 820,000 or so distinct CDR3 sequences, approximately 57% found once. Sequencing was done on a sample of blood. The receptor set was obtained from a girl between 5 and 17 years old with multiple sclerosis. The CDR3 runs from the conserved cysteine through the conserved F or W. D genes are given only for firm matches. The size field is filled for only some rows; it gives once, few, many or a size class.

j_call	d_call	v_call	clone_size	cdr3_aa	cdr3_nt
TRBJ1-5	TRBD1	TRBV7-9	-	CASSPPGQGNQPQHF	TGTGCCAGCAGCCCCCCCGGACAGGGCAATCAGCCCCAGCATTTT
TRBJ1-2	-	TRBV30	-	CAWTEEYGYTF	TGTGCCTGGACAGAGGAGTATGGCTACACCTTC
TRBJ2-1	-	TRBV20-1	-	CSARDLQGSYEQFF	TGCAGTGCTAGAGATCTACAGGGATCCTATGAGCAGTTCTTC
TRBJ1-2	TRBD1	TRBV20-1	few	CSASSGTGGFYGYTF	TGCAGTGCTAGCTCCGGGACAGGGGGTTTCTATGGCTACACCTTC
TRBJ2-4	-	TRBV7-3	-	CASSVQGGNIQYF	TGTGCCAGCAGCGTACAGGGGGGGAACATTCAGTACTTC
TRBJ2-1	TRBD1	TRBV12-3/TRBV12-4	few	CASSVPGQGINEQFF	TGTGCCAGCAGTGTACCGGGACAGGGGATTAATGAGCAGTTCTTC
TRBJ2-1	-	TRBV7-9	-	CASSSWTALPSYNEQFF	TGTGCCAGCAGCTCTTGGACGGCGCTCCCCTCCTACAATGAGCAGTTCTTC
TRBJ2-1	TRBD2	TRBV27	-	CASSPARLAGFDEQFF	TGTGCCAGCAGCCCGGCCCGACTAGCGGGATTCGATGAGCAGTTCTTC
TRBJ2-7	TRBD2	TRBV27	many	CASSLIGTSGGISYEQYF	TGTGCCAGCAGTTTAATAGGGACTAGCGGGGGCATCTCCTACGAGCAGTACTTC
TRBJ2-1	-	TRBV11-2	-	CASSLGVGPDNEQFF	TGTGCCAGCAGCTTAGGTGTGGGGCCGGACAATGAGCAGTTCTTC
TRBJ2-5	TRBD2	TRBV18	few	CASSPRSGGETQYF	TGTGCCAGCTCACCACGAAGCGGGGGTGAGACCCAGTACTTC
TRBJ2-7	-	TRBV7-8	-	CASSLGTADYEQYF	TGTGCCAGCAGCTTAGGGACAGCCGACTACGAGCAGTACTTC
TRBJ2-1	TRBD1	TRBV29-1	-	CSAYRGYSNEQFF	TGCAGCGCCTACAGGGGCTACAGCAATGAGCAGTTCTTC
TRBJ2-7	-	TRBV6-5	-	CASSYGQRDYKQYF	TGTGCCAGCAGTTACGGACAACGCGACTACAAGCAGTACTTC
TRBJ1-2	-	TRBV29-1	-	CSVWDGNYGYTF	TGCAGCGTTTGGGACGGGAACTATGGCTACACCTTC
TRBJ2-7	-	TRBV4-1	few	CASSQKGGFEQYF	TGCGCCAGCAGCCAAAAAGGGGGATTCGAGCAGTACTTC
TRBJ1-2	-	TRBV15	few	CATSRDLQDYGYTF	TGTGCCACCAGCAGAGATCTGCAGGATTATGGCTACACCTTC
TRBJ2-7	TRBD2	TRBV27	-	CASSLFLAGIYEQYF	TGTGCCAGCAGTTTATTCTTAGCGGGAATCTACGAGCAGTACTTC
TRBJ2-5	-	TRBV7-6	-	CASSLLGGADYEQYF	TGTGCCAGCAGCTTATTGGGTGGGGCGGACTACGAACAGTACTTC
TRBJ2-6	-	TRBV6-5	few	CASSYGDGGANVLTF	TGTGCCAGCAGTTATGGGGATGGTGGGGCCAACGTCCTGACTTTC
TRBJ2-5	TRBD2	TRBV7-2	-	CASTQRGGGQTQYF	TGTGCCAGCACTCAACGGGGGGGCGGGCAGACCCAGTACTTC
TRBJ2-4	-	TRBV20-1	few	CSARDKGVVGAKNIQYF	TGCAGTGCTAGAGATAAAGGGGTAGTTGGGGCCAAAAACATTCAGTACTTC
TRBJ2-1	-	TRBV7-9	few	CASSPQNEQFF	TGTGCCAGCTCACCACAGAATGAGCAGTTCTTC
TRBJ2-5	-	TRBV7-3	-	CASSLPELTQETQYF	TGTGCCAGCAGCTTACCGGAGCTAACCCAAGAGACCCAGTACTTC
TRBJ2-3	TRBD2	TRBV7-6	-	CASSLATSGGTDTQYF	TGTGCCAGCAGCTTAGCGACTAGCGGGGGTACAGATACGCAGTATTTT
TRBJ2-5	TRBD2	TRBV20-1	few	CSAGTSGKETQYF	TGCAGTGCTGGGACTAGCGGGAAGGAGACCCAGTACTTC
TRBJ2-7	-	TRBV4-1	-	CASSQDRSGASYEQYF	TGCGCCAGCAGCCAAGATCGGTCAGGGGCTTCCTACGAGCAGTACTTC
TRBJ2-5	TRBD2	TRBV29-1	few	CSVDRAGGMETQYF	TGCAGCGTTGATCGAGCGGGAGGGATGGAGACCCAGTACTTC
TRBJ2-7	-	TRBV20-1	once	CSARRLSTFYEQYF	TGCAGTGCTAGACGCCTATCTACCTTCTACGAGCAGTACTTC
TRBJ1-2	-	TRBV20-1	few	CSARPGGINYTF	TGCAGTGCTAGACCCGGGGGAATAAACTACACCTTC
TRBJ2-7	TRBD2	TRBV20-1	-	CSARHLAVLYEQYF	TGCAGTGCTAGGCACCTAGCGGTTCTTTACGAGCAGTACTTC
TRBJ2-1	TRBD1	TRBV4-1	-	CASSQGTGRYNEQFF	TGCGCCAGCAGCCAAGGGACAGGGAGGTACAATGAGCAGTTCTTC
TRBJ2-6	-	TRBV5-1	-	CASSLNQQSPFSGANVLTF	TGCGCCAGCAGCTTAAATCAACAGTCGCCATTCTCTGGGGCCAACGTCCTGACTTTC
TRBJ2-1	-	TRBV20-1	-	CSARDYGNEQFF	TGCAGTGCTAGAGATTACGGGAATGAGCAGTTCTTC
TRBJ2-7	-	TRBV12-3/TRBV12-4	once	CASSSDTGAEYF	TGTGCCAGCAGTTCAGATACAGGTGCCGAGTACTTC
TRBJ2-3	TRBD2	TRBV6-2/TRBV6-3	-	CASSPRLAGGPGTQYF	TGTGCCAGCAGCCCCCGACTAGCGGGGGGGCCCGGTACGCAGTATTTT
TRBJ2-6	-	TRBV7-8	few	CASSLRTVSSVSGANVLTF	TGTGCCAGCAGCCTCCGTACCGTGTCATCCGTCTCTGGGGCCAACGTCCTGACTTTC